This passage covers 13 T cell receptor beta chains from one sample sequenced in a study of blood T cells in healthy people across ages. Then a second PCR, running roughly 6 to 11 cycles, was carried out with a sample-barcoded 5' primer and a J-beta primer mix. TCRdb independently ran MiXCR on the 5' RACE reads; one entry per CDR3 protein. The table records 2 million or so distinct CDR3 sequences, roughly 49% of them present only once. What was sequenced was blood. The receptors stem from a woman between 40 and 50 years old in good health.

The CDR3 DNA reads TGCGCCAGCAGCCAAGATTTTAGGACTAGCGGGGGCTACAATGAGCAGTTCTTC. Translation: CASSQDFRTSGGYNEQFF. The rearrangement joins TRBV4-1 to TRBJ2-1; 13 nucleotides match TRBD2. CDR3 size: 18 residues. Germline trimming cut 0 bases from V and 3 bases from J; bases unmatched to any gene: 5. Per the germline V gene, CDR1 is MGHRA and CDR2 is YSYEKL.

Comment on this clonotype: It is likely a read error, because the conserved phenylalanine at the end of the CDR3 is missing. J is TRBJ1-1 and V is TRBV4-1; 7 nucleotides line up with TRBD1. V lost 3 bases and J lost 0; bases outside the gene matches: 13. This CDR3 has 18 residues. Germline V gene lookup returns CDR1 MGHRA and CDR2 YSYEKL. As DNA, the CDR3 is TGCGCCAGCAGCCACGCTAGTGCAGGGGGGTCACTGAACACTGAAGCTTTCCTT. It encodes CASSHASAGGSLNTEAFL.

This CDR3 is CASSQVRDYTDTQYF. As DNA, the CDR3 is TGTGCCAGCAGCCAAGTCCGGGACTACACAGATACGCAGTATTTT. The rearrangement links TRBV14 to TRBJ2-3; 7 bases line up with TRBD2. The trim removed 1 base at V and 2 bases at J, leaving 3 bases unmatched. The CDR3 loop spans 15 amino acids. Germline assignment: CDR1 SGHDN and CDR2 FVKESK.

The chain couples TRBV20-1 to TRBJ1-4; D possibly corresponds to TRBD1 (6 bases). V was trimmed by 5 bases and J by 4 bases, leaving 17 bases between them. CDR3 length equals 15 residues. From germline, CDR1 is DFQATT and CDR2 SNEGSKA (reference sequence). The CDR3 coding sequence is TGCAGTGCTGAACTCGGGACAAGCCTTAATGAAAAACTGTTTTTT. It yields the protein CSAELGTSLNEKLFF.

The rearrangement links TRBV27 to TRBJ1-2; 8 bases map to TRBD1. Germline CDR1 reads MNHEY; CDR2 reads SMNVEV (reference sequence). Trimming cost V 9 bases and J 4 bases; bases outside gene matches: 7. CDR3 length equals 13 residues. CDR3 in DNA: TGTGCCAGTCGGACAGGGTACAGCTATGGCTACACCTTC. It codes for CASRTGYSYGYTF.

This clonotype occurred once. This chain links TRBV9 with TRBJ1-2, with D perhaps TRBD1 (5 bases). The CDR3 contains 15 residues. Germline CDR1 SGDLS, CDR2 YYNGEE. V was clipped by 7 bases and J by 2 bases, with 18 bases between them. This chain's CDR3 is CASGERGWANYGYTF. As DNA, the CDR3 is TGTGCCAGCGGGGAGAGGGGTTGGGCCAACTATGGCTACACCTTC.

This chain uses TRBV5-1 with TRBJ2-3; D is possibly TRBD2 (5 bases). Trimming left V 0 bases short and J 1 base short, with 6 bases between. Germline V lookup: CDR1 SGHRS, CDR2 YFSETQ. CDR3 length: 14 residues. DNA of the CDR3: TGCGCCAGCAGCTTGGCGGAGGGCACAGATACGCAGTATTTT. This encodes CASSLAEGTDTQYF.

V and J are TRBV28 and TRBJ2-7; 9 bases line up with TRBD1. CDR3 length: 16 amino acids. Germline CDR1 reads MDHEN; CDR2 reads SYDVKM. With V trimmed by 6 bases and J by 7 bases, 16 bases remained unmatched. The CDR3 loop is CASRRTGTGNQGEQYF. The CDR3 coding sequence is TGTGCCAGCAGGCGCACCGGGACAGGGAATCAAGGTGAGCAGTACTTC.

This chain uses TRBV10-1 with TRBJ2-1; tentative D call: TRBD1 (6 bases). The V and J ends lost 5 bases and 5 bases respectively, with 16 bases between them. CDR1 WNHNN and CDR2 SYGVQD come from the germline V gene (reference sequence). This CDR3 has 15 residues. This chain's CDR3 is CASSPTGPVNNEQFF. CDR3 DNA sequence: TGCGCCAGCAGTCCTACAGGGCCAGTAAACAATGAGCAGTTCTTC.

CDR3 DNA sequence: TGTGCCAGCATCTCAGGCCCGAGCTCCTACAATGAGCAGTTCTTC. It is translated as CASISGPSSYNEQFF. This chain uses TRBV28 with TRBJ2-1; D is unclear. V was trimmed by 7 bases and J by 0 bases, leaving 13 bases between them. This CDR3 comprises 15 residues. The germline V gene has CDR1 MDHEN and CDR2 SYDVKM.

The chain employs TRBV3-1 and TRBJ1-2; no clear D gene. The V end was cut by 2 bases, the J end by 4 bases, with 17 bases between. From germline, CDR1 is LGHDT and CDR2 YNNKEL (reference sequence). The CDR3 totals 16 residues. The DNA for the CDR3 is TGTGCCAGCAGCCAACATATTTTGGCACAAAGCTATGGCTACACCTTC. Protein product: CASSQHILAQSYGYTF.

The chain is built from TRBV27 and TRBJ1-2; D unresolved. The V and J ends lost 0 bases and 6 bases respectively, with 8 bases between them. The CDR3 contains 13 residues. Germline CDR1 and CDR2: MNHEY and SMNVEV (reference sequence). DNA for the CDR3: TGTGCCAGCAGTTTATCACAGTACGATGGCTACACCTTC. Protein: CASSLSQYDGYTF.

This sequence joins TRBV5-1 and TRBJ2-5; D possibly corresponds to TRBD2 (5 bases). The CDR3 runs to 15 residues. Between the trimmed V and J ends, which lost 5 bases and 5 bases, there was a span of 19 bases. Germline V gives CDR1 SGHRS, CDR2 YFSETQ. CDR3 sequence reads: CASSTPGEGGETQYF. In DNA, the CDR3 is TGCGCCAGCAGTACCCCTGGAGAGGGCGGGGAGACCCAGTACTTC.